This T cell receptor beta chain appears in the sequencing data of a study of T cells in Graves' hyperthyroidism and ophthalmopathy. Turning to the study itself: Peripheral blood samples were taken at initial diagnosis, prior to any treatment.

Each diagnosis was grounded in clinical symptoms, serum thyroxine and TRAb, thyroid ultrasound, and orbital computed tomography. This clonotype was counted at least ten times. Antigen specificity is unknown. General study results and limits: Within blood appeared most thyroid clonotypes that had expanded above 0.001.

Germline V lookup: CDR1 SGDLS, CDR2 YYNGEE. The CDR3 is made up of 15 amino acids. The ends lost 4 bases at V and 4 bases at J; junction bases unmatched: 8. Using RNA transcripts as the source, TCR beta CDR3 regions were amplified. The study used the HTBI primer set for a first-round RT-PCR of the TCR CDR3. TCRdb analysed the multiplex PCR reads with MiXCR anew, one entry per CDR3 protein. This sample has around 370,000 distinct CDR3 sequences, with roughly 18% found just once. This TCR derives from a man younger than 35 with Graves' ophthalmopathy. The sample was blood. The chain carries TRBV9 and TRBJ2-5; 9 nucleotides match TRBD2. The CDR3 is CASSPAAGGVETQYF. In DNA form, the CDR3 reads TGTGCCAGCAGCCCTGCAGCGGGGGGCGTAGAGACCCAGTACTTC.